A single sample is the source of the 28 T cell receptor beta chains below, sequenced in a study of cytomegalovirus exposure and HLA in healthy donors. A multiplex PCR was run with 60 Vbeta primers and 13 Jbeta primers. Using immunoSEQ multiplex PCR, the repertoire was profiled, and TCRdb retains in-frame clones only, with some absent. Among 100,000 to 120,000 clones, about three quarters were seen once, and the ten largest hold about 2.9%. Sequenced: PBMCs. The source is a woman aged 55-75 years in good health and CMV-seropositive.

This clone came up a few times. The genes are TRBV7-2 and TRBJ2-7, with D possibly TRBD2 on 5 matching bases. The CDR3 runs 15 residues. The V end was cut by 2 bases, the J end by 2 bases, with 13 bases between. Germline assignment: CDR1 SGHTA and CDR2 FQGNSA. CDR3 DNA: TGTGCCAGCAGCTTATCAGTCTCGCGGGCCTACGAGCAGTACTTC. It specifies CASSLSVSRAYEQYF.

The chain has TRBV28 and TRBJ1-1; D ambiguous. This CDR3 is 14 amino acids long. Germline V CDR1 and CDR2: MDHEN, SYDVKM. V was shortened by 3 bases and J by 1 base, with 9 bases between the two germline ends. In nucleotides, the CDR3 is TGTGCCAGCAGTTTGCATAGTTCGAACACTGAAGCTTTCTTT. The encoded protein is CASSLHSSNTEAFF. The variable domain in full, completed from reference TRBV28 and TRBJ1-1, reads DVKVTQSSRYLVKRTGEKVFLECVQDMDHENMFWYRQDPGLGLRLIYFSYDVKMKEKGDIPEGYSVSREKKERFSLILESASTNQTSMYLCASSLHSSNTEAFFGQGTRLTVV.

V is TRBV15 and J is TRBJ2-2; 8 bases fit TRBD2. J gave up 6 bases and V 8 bases, and 11 bases lay outside the gene matches. The CDR3 has 15 amino acids. The germline gives CDR1 LNHNV, CDR2 YYDKDF (reference sequence). CDR3 loop: CATARGLETAGELFF. DNA for the CDR3: TGTGCCACCGCTAGGGGACTAGAGACCGCCGGGGAGCTGTTTTTT.

The gene calls are TRBV11-3 and TRBJ1-2, with 7 bases matching TRBD1. The V gene's germline CDR1 is SGHNT and CDR2 YENEEA. The CDR3 contains 17 residues. V trimming: 5 bases; J trimming: 0 bases; junction bases outside the gene matches: 12. The CDR3 DNA reads TGTGCCAGCAGCCCTTCGACCGGGACAGCTCCTAACTATGGCTACACCTTC. Translated, it gives CASSPSTGTAPNYGYTF.

The V call is TRBV18, the J call TRBJ2-7; the D gene is possibly TRBD1 (6 bases). The CDR3 is 13 amino acids. The germline gives CDR1 KGHSH, CDR2 LQKENI. The V end lost 0 bases, the J end lost 5 bases, and 8 bases lay between the germline ends. The CDR3 DNA reads as TGTGCCAGCTCACCACCTGCAGGGGACGAGCAGTACTTC. Translation: CASSPPAGDEQYF.

The V gene is TRBV7-2, the J gene TRBJ2-7, with D possibly matching TRBD2 (6 bases). The V and J ends lost 3 bases and 6 bases respectively, with 12 bases between them. The CDR3 covers 13 residues. CDR1 SGHTA and CDR2 FQGNSA come from the germline V gene. CDR3 amino acids: CASSLGGIGEQYF. The CDR3 DNA is TGTGCCAGCAGCTTGGGGGGTATAGGCGAGCAGTACTTC.

The chain links TRBV2 to TRBJ1-2; a possible D gene is TRBD1 (5 bases). The CDR3 covers 12 residues. Trimming left V 5 bases short and J 2 bases short, with 6 bases between. The germline gives CDR1 SNHLY, CDR2 FYNNEI. CDR3 loop: CASSQGNYGYTF. The CDR3 region has the DNA TGTGCCAGCAGTCAGGGAAACTATGGCTACACCTTC.

The J gene is TRBJ1-1, the V gene TRBV14, with 9 bases that match TRBD1. The CDR3 sequence is 14 residues long. V was pared by 2 bases and J by 8 bases, with 6 bases of the junction left unmatched. Germline CDR1 SGHDN, CDR2 FVKESK. This CDR3 is CASSQLQGAVEAFF. CDR3 DNA sequence: TGTGCCAGCAGCCAATTACAGGGGGCTGTCGAAGCTTTCTTT.

This rearrangement joins TRBV7-3 to TRBJ2-1; 12 nucleotides match TRBD2. The CDR3 is made up of 18 amino acids. Germline loops: CDR1 SGHTA, CDR2 FQGTGA. V trimming: 5 bases; J trimming: 8 bases; junction bases outside the gene matches: 16. The CDR3 DNA is TGTGCCAGCAGCCCAAAAGGAACGGGACTAGCGGGTTTTGATGAGCAGTTCTTC. Its translation is CASSPKGTGLAGFDEQFF.

This clone was seen a few times. The V call is TRBV19, the J call TRBJ2-1; maybe TRBD2 (6 bases). The CDR3 is made up of 14 amino acids. V lost 6 bases, J lost 6 bases, and 15 bases lay in between. Per the germline V gene, CDR1 is LNHDA and CDR2 is SQIVND (reference sequence). CDR3 in amino acids: CASRREAFINEQFF. CDR3 DNA sequence: TGTGCCAGTAGGCGGGAAGCATTTATCAATGAGCAGTTCTTC.

This chain connects TRBV7-9 to TRBJ2-1, with D possibly being TRBD2 (6 bases). Germline-derived CDR1 and CDR2 are SEHNR and FQNEAQ (reference sequence). V dropped 4 bases and J dropped 5 bases, with 12 bases sitting between them. The CDR3 covers 14 residues. This chain's CDR3 is CASSWDWENNEQFF. Here the CDR3 DNA reads TGTGCCAGCAGCTGGGACTGGGAGAACAATGAGCAGTTCTTC.

The CDR3 DNA follows: TGTGCCAGCAGCCCCTGGGACAGGGGACTTGGGGAGCAGTTCTTC. This sequence encodes CASSPWDRGLGEQFF. The gene calls are TRBV9 and TRBJ2-1; TRBD1 aligns across 10 bases. The CDR3 is 15 amino acids. Germline V lookup: CDR1 SGDLS, CDR2 YYNGEE. Trimming cost V 4 bases and J 10 bases; bases outside gene matches: 11.

V and J are TRBV19 and TRBJ1-1; TRBD1 agrees at 8 bases. Trimming removed 5 bases from V and 1 base from J; junction bases left unmatched: 15. CDR1 and CDR2 (germline): LNHDA, SQIVND (reference sequence). The CDR3 is 18 residues long. Here the CDR3 DNA reads TGTGCCAGTAGTCCATTACAGGGGGTCGTTGGTCGGAACACTGAAGCTTTCTTT. Protein product: CASSPLQGVVGRNTEAFF.

This chain connects TRBV6-5 to TRBJ1-1, with D uncertain. Trimming shortened V by 5 bases and J by 5 bases, and 12 bases separated the two germline ends. CDR3 length equals 13 residues. Looked up from germline, CDR1 is MNHEY and CDR2 is SVGAGI. The CDR3 loop is CASSPGSSTEAFF. In nucleotides, the CDR3 is TGTGCCAGCAGTCCCGGGTCCTCTACTGAAGCTTTCTTT.

The chain carries TRBV6-1 and TRBJ2-7; 10 bases are shared with TRBD2. Trimming cost V 4 bases and J 7 bases; bases outside gene matches: 4. CDR1 MNHNS and CDR2 SASEGT come from the germline V gene. This CDR3 contains 13 residues. The CDR3 loop is CASSALAGSEQYF. CDR3 nucleotides: TGTGCCAGCAGTGCACTAGCGGGAAGTGAGCAGTACTTC.

The CDR3 region is CASSPVGAPGNTIYF. The CDR3 nucleotides are TGTGCCAGCTCACCAGTGGGGGCTCCTGGAAACACCATATATTTT. This chain connects TRBV18 to TRBJ1-3; TRBD1 is a possible D gene (6 bases). This CDR3 spans 15 amino acids. Germline assignment: CDR1 KGHSH and CDR2 LQKENI. Trimming stripped 2 bases from V and 2 bases from J, with 10 bases between.

The chain couples TRBV6-1 to TRBJ1-1; TRBD1 might be the D (5 bases). Germline V gene lookup returns CDR1 MNHNS and CDR2 SASEGT. Trimming shortened V by 7 bases and J by 3 bases, and 12 bases separated the two germline ends. This CDR3 contains 13 residues. Written as DNA, the CDR3 is TGTGCCAGCATCCCCAGGGTGTACACTGAAGCTTTCTTT. Protein: CASIPRVYTEAFF.

This clone was observed a few times. This chain joins TRBV6-5 and TRBJ1-1, with D unresolved. V was shortened by 0 bases and J by 0 bases, with 8 bases between the two germline ends. The CDR3 totals 15 residues. CDR1 and CDR2 (germline): MNHEY, SVGAGI. CDR3 bases: TGTGCCAGCAGTTACTCGGCGGGGTTGAACACTGAAGCTTTCTTT. Translation: CASSYSAGLNTEAFF.

This clone has a single count. J is TRBJ1-1 and V is TRBV7-6; perhaps TRBD1 as D (5 bases). Deletions cut 1 base from V and 5 bases from J, with 8 bases between. Looked up from germline, CDR1 is SGHVS and CDR2 is FNYEAQ. There are 13 residues in the CDR3. CDR3: CASSLGGETEAFF. CDR3 DNA sequence: TGTGCCAGCAGCTTAGGGGGGGAGACTGAAGCTTTCTTT.

This clone has more than one count but fewer than ten. The genes are TRBV10-1 and TRBJ2-7; TRBD2 matches 14 bases. CDR3 size: 17 residues. V lost 1 base and J lost 6; bases outside the gene matches: 8. Looked up from germline, CDR1 is WNHNN and CDR2 is SYGVQD (reference sequence). The CDR3 region is CASSELGLAGASIEQYF. CDR3 DNA: TGCGCCAGCAGTGAGTTGGGACTAGCGGGGGCCAGCATCGAGCAGTACTTC.

This clone was seen just once. The chain joins TRBV30 to TRBJ2-7; 8 bases agree with TRBD2. Trimming removed 4 bases from V and 2 bases from J; junction bases left unmatched: 4. The CDR3 sequence is 13 residues long. Germline assignment: CDR1 GTSNPN and CDR2 SVGIG (reference sequence). DNA of the CDR3: TGTGCCTGGAATAGCGGGGCTGCCTACGAGCAGTACTTC. Its translation: CAWNSGAAYEQYF. Based on the CDR3 plus reference TRBV30 and TRBJ2-7, the full variable domain is SQTIHQWPATLVQPVGSPLSLECTVEGTSNPNLYWYRQAAGRGLQLLFYSVGIGQISSEVPQNLSASRPQDRQFILSSKKLLLSDSGFYLCAWNSGAAYEQYFGPGTRLTVT.

The chain recombines TRBV5-1 with TRBJ2-7, with D perhaps matching TRBD1 (5 bases). CDR1 and CDR2 from the germline V gene are SGHRS and YFSETQ. The CDR3 extends over 14 amino acids. The V end was cut by 0 bases, the J end by 2 bases, with 9 bases between. The CDR3 DNA is TGCGCCAGCAGCTTGGAGCCAGGGACCTACGAGCAGTACTTC. Protein sequence: CASSLEPGTYEQYF. The complete variable domain, with remaining parts taken from reference TRBV5-1 and TRBJ2-7, reads KAGVTQTPRYLIKTRGQQVTLSCSPISGHRSVSWYQQTPGQGLQFLFEYFSETQRNKGNFPGRFSGRQFSNSRSEMNVSTLELGDSALYLCASSLEPGTYEQYFGPGTRLTVT.

The chain carries TRBV20-1 and TRBJ2-1; weak D call: TRBD1 (6 bases). The CDR3 runs to 10 residues. Germline-derived CDR1 and CDR2 are DFQATT and SNEGSKA (reference sequence). Trimming took off 6 bases at V and 10 bases at J, with 10 bases between the two ends. In nucleotides, the CDR3 is TGCAGTGCCCAGGGGCGCGAGCAGTTCTTC. Protein product: CSAQGREQFF.

The chain has TRBV12-5 and TRBJ1-1; D is ambiguous. The V and J ends lost 1 base and 1 base respectively, with 7 bases between them. The CDR3 sequence is 14 residues long. CDR1 is LGHNT and CDR2 is FRNRAP in the germline V gene. CDR3 sequence reads: CASGLAYTNTEAFF. CDR3 DNA sequence: TGTGCTAGTGGTTTGGCCTATACGAACACTGAAGCTTTCTTT.

This chain joins TRBV19 and TRBJ2-1, with 8 bases aligning to TRBD1. The trim removed 3 bases at V and 7 bases at J, leaving 17 bases unmatched. Germline assignment: CDR1 LNHDA and CDR2 SQIVND (reference sequence). This CDR3 is built from 18 residues. The CDR3 DNA reads as TGTGCCAGTAGTATCGCTCGTATCGGACAGGGTCGTAGGAATGAGCAGTTCTTC. This translates into CASSIARIGQGRRNEQFF.

CDR3 DNA: TGTGCCAGCGGGGGAGGGGGAGAGACCCAGTACTTC. The encoded protein is CASGGGGETQYF. The gene calls are TRBV9 and TRBJ2-5, with a tentative D call TRBD2 (7 bases). Germline values: CDR1 SGDLS, CDR2 YYNGEE. The CDR3 contains 12 residues. V lost 7 bases and J lost 4, with 11 bases in between.

J is TRBJ2-3 and V is TRBV6-1, with D possibly matching TRBD2 (6 bases). Per the germline V gene, CDR1 is MNHNS and CDR2 is SASEGT. The CDR3 contains 15 residues. V was clipped by 6 bases and J by 3 bases, with 16 bases between them. CDR3 DNA sequence: TGTGCCAGCAGCCGGACGACTAGGACGACAGATACGCAGTATTTT. Amino acids: CASSRTTRTTDTQYF.

This chain connects TRBV6-6 to TRBJ2-4; 11 bases align to TRBD1. The CDR3 totals 15 residues. With 4 bases clipped from V and 6 bases from J, the junction kept 5 bases outside the gene matches. Germline V lookup: CDR1 MNHNY, CDR2 SVGAGI (reference sequence). The CDR3 coding sequence is TGTGCCAGCAGTTCCCCGGGACAGGGGGGAAACATTCAGTACTTC. As protein: CASSSPGQGGNIQYF.